This T cell receptor beta chain is from a study of shared T cell receptors in the human thymus. Only one count was recorded for this clone. Trimming removed 8 bases from V and 0 bases from J, with 17 bases in between. The CDR3 is 15 residues long. CDR1 MGHDK and CDR2 SYGVNS come from the germline V gene. The table came from immunoSEQ multiplex PCR; TCRdb's copy has only in-frame clones and leaves some out. This sample carries 600,000 to 900,000 clones, approximately 83% of them seen once, and the ten largest clones take more than 0.01%. This same sample was also taken into another study, of human thymus T cells.

This sequence originates from a girl under three years old with a congenital heart defect. The specimen sequenced was thymocytes. V and J are TRBV25-1 and TRBJ2-7, with a tentative D call TRBD1 (6 bases). The CDR3 sequence: CASLAGTKSSYEQYF. The CDR3 coding sequence is TGTGCCAGCCTTGCCGGGACAAAAAGCTCCTACGAGCAGTACTTC.